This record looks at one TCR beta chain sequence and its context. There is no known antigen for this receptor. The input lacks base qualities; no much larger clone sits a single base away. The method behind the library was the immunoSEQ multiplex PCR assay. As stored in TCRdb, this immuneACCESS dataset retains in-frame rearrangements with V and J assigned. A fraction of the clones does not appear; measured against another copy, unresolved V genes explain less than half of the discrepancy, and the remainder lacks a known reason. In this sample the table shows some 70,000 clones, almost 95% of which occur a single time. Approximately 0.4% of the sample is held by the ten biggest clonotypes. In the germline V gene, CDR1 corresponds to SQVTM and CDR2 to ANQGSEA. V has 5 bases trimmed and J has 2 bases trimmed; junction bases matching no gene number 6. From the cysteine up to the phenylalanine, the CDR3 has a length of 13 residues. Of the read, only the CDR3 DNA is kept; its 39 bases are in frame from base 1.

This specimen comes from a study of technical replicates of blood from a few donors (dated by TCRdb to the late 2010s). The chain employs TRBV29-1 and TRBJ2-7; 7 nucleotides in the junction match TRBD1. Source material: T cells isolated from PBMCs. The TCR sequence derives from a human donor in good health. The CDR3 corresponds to CSVSDRAPYEQYF. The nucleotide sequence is TGCAGCGTTAGTGACAGGGCTCCCTACGAGCAGTACTTC.